This T cell receptor beta chain originates from a study of T cell responses to AZD1222 COVID-19 vaccine. The study's findings and limits: Of spike-specific TCRs, nearly half reportedly target regions left unmutated in variants. Clonal diversity was possibly underestimated, and white British individuals and females predominated among donors.

This clone was observed once. Its antigen is undetermined. Germline V gives CDR1 MNHEY, CDR2 SMNVEV (reference sequence). The CDR3 is 15 amino acids. V lost 2 bases to trimming and J lost 7 bases, with 14 bases between them. Repertoires were generated with immunoSEQ multiplex PCR, while TCRdb's copy carries only in-frame clones and drops some. The sample contains some 150,000 clones, 82% of which appear only once. The starting material was peripheral blood, obtained on day 0 of MenACWY control vaccination. This clonotype was sampled from an adult in good health. This chain uses TRBV27 with TRBJ1-4; D gene uncertain. The CDR3 sequence is CASSLRGGISEKLFF. Here the CDR3 DNA reads TGTGCCAGCAGTTTACGGGGAGGAATAAGTGAAAAACTGTTTTTT.